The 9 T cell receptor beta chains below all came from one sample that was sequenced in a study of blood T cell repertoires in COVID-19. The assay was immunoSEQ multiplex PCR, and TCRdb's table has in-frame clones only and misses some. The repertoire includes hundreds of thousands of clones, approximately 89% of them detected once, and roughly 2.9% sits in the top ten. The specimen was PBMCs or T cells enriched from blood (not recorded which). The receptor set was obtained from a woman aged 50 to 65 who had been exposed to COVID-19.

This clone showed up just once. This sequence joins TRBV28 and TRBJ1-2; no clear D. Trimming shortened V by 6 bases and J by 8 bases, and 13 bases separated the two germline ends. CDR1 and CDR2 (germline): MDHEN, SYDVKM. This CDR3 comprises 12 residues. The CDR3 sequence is CASSQASWGYTF. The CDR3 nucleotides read TGTGCCAGCAGCCAGGCGTCTTGGGGCTACACCTTC.

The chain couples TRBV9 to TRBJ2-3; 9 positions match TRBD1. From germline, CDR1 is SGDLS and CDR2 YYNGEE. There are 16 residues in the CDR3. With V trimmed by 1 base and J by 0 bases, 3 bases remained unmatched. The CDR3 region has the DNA TGTGCCAGCAGCGTACACGGGACAGGGAGCACAGATACGCAGTATTTT. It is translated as CASSVHGTGSTDTQYF.

The CDR3, as DNA: TGTGCCAGCAGTTTCCTTCCCGATGAGCAGTTCTTC. Encoded protein: CASSFLPDEQFF. The chain combines TRBV27 with TRBJ2-1; D gene ambiguous. CDR3 length equals 12 residues. Between the trimmed V and J ends, which lost 3 bases and 8 bases, there was a span of 8 bases. Germline CDR1 reads MNHEY; CDR2 reads SMNVEV (reference sequence).

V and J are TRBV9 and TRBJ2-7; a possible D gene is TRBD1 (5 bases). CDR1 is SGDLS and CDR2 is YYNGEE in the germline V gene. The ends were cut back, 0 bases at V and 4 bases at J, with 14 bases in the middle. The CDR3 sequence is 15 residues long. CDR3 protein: CASSVAWGIAYEQYF. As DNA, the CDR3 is TGTGCCAGCAGCGTAGCGTGGGGCATAGCTTACGAGCAGTACTTC.

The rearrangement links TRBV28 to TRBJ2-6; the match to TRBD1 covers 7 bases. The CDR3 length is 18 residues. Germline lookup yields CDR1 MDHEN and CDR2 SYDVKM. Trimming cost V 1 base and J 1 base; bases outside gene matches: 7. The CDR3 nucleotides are TGTGCCAGCAGTTTATTGGCAGGGGGTCTATCTGGGGCCAACGTCCTGACTTTC. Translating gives CASSLLAGGLSGANVLTF. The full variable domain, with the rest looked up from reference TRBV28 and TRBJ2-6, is DVKVTQSSRYLVKRTGEKVFLECVQDMDHENMFWYRQDPGLGLRLIYFSYDVKMKEKGDIPEGYSVSREKKERFSLILESASTNQTSMYLCASSLLAGGLSGANVLTFGAGSRLTVL.

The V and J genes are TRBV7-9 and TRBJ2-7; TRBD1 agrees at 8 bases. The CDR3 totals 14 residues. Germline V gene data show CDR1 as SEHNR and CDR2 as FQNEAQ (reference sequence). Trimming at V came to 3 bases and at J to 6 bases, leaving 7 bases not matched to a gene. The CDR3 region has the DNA TGTGCCAGCAGCTTCGGCCAGGGGGCCAGCGAGCAGTACTTC. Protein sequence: CASSFGQGASEQYF.

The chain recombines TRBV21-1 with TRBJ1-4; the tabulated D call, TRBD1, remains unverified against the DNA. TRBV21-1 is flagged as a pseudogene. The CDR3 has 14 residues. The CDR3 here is CASARSTANEKLFF. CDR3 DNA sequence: TGTGCCAGCGCCCGATCTACAGCTAATGAAAAACTGTTTTTT.

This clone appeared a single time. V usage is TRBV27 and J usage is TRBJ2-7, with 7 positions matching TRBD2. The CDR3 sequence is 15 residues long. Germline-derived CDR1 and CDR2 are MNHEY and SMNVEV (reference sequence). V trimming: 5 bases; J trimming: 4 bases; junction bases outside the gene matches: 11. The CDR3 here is CASSLLLSSGYEQYF. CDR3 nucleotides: TGTGCCAGCAGTCTACTGCTCTCTAGCGGATACGAGCAGTACTTC.

The chain's CDR3 is CASSSGGTQYF. For the CDR3, the DNA is TGTGCCAGCAGTTCAGGGGGTACGCAGTATTTT. The chain joins TRBV12-3 or TRBV12-4 to TRBJ2-3; 7 bases are a match to TRBD1. CDR3 size: 11 residues. The V segment lost 4 bases and the J segment 8 bases; nucleotides outside the gene matches: 0.